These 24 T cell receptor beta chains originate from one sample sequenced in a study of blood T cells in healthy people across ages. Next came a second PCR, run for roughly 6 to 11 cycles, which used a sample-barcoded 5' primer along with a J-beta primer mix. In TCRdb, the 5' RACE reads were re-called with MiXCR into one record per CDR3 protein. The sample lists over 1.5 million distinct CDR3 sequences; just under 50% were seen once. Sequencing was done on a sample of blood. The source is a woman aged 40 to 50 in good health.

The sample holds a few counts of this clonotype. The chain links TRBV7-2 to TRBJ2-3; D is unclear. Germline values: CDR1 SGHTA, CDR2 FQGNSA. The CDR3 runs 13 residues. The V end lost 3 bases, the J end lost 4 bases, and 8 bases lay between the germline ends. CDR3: CASSLARPDTQYF. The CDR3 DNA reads TGTGCCAGCAGCTTGGCCAGGCCAGATACGCAGTATTTT.

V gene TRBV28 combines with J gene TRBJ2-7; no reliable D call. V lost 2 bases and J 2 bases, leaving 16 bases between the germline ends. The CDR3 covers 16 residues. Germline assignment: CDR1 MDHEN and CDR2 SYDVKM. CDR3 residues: CASSLSRQSTTYEQYF. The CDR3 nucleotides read TGTGCCAGCAGTTTAAGTAGGCAGTCTACAACCTACGAGCAGTACTTC.

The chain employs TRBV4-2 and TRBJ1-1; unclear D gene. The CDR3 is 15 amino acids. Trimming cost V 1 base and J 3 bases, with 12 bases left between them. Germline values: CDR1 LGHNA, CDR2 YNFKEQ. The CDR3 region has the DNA TGTGCCAGCAGCCAAGTAATGGGTGGGGACACTGAAGCTTTCTTT. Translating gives CASSQVMGGDTEAFF.

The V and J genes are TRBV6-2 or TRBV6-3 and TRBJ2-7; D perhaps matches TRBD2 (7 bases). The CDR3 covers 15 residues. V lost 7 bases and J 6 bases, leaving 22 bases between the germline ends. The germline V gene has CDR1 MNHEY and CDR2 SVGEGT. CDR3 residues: CASNPQRGGIPEQYF. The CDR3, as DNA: TGTGCCAGCAACCCCCAGAGGGGGGGGATCCCCGAGCAGTACTTC.

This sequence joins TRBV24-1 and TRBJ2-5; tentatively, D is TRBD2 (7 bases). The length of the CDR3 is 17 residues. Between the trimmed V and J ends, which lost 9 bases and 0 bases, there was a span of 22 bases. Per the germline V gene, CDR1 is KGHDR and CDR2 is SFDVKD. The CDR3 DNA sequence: TGTGCCACCTCTGGGGGGGGCCTCCCAGCGTACCAAGAGACCCAGTACTTC. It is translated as CATSGGGLPAYQETQYF.

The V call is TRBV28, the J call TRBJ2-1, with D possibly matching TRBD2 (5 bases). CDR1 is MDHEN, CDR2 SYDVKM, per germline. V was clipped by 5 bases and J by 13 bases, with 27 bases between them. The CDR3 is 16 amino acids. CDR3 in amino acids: CASSPPRSGPQETQFF. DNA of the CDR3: TGTGCCAGCAGTCCCCCCAGGAGCGGCCCTCAAGAGACCCAGTTCTTC.

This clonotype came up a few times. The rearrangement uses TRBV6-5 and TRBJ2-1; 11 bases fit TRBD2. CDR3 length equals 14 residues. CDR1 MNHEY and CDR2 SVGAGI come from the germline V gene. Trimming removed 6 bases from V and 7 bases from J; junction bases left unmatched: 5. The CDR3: CASRIAGGRNEQFF. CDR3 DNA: TGTGCCAGCAGAATAGCGGGGGGGAGAAATGAGCAGTTCTTC.

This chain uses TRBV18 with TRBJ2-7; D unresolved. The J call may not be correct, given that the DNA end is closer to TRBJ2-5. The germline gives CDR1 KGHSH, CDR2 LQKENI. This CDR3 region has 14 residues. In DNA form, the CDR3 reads TGTGCCAGCTCACCACCGACATTAGACGAGACCCAGTACTTC. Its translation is CASSPPTLDETQYF.

The CDR3, as DNA: TGTGCCACCAGTGACTTCACTAGCGGCGCGTTCTACAATGAGCAGTTCTTC. It codes for CATSDFTSGAFYNEQFF. This chain links TRBV24-1 with TRBJ2-1; TRBD2 matches at 8 bases. The V gene end was trimmed by 4 bases and the J gene end by 3 bases; junction bases not matched to a gene: 10. The CDR3 has 17 residues. From germline, CDR1 is KGHDR and CDR2 SFDVKD.

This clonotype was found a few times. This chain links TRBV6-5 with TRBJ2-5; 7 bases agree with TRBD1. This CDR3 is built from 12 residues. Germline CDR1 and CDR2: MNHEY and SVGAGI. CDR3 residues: CGDREPQETQYF. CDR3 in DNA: TGTGGTGACAGGGAGCCTCAAGAGACCCAGTACTTC.

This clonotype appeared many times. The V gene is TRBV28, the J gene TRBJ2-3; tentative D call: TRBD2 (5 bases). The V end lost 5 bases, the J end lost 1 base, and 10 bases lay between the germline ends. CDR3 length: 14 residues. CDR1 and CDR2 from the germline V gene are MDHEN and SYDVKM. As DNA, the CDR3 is TGTGCCAGCAGTCCACGGGAACGCACAGATACGCAGTATTTT. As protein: CASSPRERTDTQYF.

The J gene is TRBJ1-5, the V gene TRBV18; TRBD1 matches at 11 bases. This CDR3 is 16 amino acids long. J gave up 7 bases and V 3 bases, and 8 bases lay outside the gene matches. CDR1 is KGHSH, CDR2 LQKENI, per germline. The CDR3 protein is CASSPRRTGGGQPQHF. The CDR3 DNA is TGTGCCAGCTCACCCAGAAGGACAGGGGGCGGACAGCCCCAGCATTTT.

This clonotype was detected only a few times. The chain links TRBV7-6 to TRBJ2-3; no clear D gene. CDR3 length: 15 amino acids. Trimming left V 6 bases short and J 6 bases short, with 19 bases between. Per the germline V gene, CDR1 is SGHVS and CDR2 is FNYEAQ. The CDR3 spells CASSSGVAAADTQYF. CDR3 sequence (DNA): TGTGCCAGCAGTTCTGGCGTCGCCGCCGCGGATACGCAGTATTTT.

CDR3 DNA: TGTGCCAGCAGCCCCCTACCCCGAGAGTTGGGCACAGATACGCAGTATTTT. Amino acids: CASSPLPRELGTDTQYF. The chain has TRBV6-6 and TRBJ2-3; D is ambiguous. V shed 6 bases and J shed 1 base, with 20 bases lying between them. CDR3 size: 17 residues. The germline gives CDR1 MNHNY, CDR2 SVGAGI (reference sequence).

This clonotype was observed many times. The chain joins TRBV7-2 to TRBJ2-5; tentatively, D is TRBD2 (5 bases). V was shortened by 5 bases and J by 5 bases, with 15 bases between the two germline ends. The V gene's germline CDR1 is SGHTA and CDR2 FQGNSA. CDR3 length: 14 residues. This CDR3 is CASSPTRLSETQYF. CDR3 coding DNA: TGTGCCAGCAGCCCTACTAGATTGAGTGAGACCCAGTACTTC.

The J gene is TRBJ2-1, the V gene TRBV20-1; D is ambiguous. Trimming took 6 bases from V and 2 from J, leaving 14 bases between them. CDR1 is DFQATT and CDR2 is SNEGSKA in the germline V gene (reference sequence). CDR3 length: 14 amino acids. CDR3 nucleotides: TGCAGTGCCCAGGCACGAACTGCCTACAATGAGCAGTTCTTC. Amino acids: CSAQARTAYNEQFF.

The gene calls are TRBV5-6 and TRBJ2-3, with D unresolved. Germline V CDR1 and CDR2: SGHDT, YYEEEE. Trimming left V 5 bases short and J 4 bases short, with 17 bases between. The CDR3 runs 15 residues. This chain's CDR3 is CASSYPSSSADTQYF. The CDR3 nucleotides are TGTGCCAGCAGTTACCCCTCGTCCTCAGCAGATACGCAGTATTTT.

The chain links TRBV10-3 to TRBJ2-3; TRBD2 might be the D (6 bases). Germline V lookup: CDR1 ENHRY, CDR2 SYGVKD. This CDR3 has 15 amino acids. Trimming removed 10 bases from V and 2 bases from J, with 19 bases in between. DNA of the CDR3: TGTGCCACCTCCCTTTTACCGGGGGACACAGATACGCAGTATTTT. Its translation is CATSLLPGDTDTQYF.

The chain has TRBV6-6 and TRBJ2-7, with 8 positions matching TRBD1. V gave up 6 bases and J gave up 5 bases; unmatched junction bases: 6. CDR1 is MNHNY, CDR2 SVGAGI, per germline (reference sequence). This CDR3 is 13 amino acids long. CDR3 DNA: TGTGCCAGCAGCCCGACAGGGGCTGACGAGCAGTACTTC. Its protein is CASSPTGADEQYF.

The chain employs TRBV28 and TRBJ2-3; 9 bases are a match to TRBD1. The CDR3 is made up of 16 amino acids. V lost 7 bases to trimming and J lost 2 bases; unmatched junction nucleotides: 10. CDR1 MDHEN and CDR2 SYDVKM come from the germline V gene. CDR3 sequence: CASKLPTGGLTDTQYF. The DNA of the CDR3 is TGTGCCAGCAAATTACCGACAGGGGGGCTCACAGATACGCAGTATTTT.

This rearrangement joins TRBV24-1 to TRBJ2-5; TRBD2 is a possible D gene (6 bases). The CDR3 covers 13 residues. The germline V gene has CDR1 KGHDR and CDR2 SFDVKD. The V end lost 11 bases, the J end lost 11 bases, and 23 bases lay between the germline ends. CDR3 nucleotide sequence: TGTGCCATCGGTGGGGGGAATTCGAATGAGCAGTACTTC. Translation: CAIGGGNSNEQYF.

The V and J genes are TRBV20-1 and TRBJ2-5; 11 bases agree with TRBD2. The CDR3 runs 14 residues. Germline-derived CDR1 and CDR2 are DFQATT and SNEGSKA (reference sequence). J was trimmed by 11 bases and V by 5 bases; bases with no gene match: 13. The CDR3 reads CSALSGGARNEQYF. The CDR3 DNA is TGCAGTGCTCTTAGCGGGGGGGCAAGGAATGAGCAGTACTTC.

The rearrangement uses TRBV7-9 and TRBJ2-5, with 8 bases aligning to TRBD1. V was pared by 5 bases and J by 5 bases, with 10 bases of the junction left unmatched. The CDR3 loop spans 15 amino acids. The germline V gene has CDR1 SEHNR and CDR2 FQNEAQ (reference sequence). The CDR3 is CASSPRTGQRETQYF. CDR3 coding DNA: TGTGCCAGCAGCCCAAGGACAGGGCAGAGGGAGACCCAGTACTTC.

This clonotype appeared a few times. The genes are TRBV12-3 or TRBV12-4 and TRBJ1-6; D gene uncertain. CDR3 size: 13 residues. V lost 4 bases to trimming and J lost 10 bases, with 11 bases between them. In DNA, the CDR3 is TGTGCCAGCAGTTACCCCGTGGGGTCACCCCTCCACTTT. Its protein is CASSYPVGSPLHF.